A single sample gave rise to the 16 T cell receptor beta chains below, sequenced in a study of cytomegalovirus exposure and HLA in healthy donors listed by TCRdb under 2017. The method was the immunoSEQ multiplex PCR assay. For the multiplex PCR, a mixture combining 60 forward primers for TCR Vbeta segments and 13 reverse primers for TCR Jbeta segments was used. Imported from immuneACCESS, the table was reduced by TCRdb to in-frame sequences with V and J called. These copies leave out some clones; in studies compared against another copy, an unresolved V gene accounts for under half, and the cause of the remainder is not known. The sample table lists about 150,000 clones, around 82% of them with a count of one. Clones ranked in the top ten supply under 8% of the sample. What was sequenced was PBMCs. These receptors all come from a woman in her forties or fifties in good health and CMV-seropositive.

The chain couples TRBV6-5 to TRBJ2-5; 8 nucleotides align to TRBD1. Germline-derived CDR1 and CDR2 are MNHEY and SVGAGI. The CDR3 runs to 14 residues. J gave up 7 bases and V 7 bases, and 11 bases lay outside the gene matches. CDR3: CASKVQGAIGTQYF. CDR3 coding DNA: TGTGCCAGCAAGGTCCAGGGGGCTATTGGGACCCAGTACTTC.

The gene calls are TRBV10-1 and TRBJ2-1; maybe TRBD2 (5 bases). The CDR3 sequence is 13 residues long. Germline V gene lookup returns CDR1 WNHNN and CDR2 SYGVQD (reference sequence). Trimming cost V 6 bases and J 6 bases, with 12 bases left between them. CDR3 coding DNA: TGCGCCAGCAGCTCCGGGGAGAGCAATGAGCAGTTCTTC. It translates to CASSSGESNEQFF.

This chain uses TRBV2 with TRBJ1-5, with a weak D call TRBD1 (5 bases). CDR3 length equals 15 residues. Germline CDR1 SNHLY, CDR2 FYNNEI. V lost 5 bases, J lost 3 bases, and 14 bases lay in between. The CDR3 DNA reads as TGTGCCAGCAGTTTGCAGGGTCGGTCCAATCAGCCCCAGCATTTT. Protein sequence: CASSLQGRSNQPQHF. Using reference TRBV2 and TRBJ1-5 for the parts outside the CDR3, the full variable domain is EPEVTQTPSHQVTQMGQEVILRCVPISNHLYFYWYRQILGQKVEFLVSFYNNEISEKSEIFDDQFSVERPDGSNFTLKIRSTKLEDSAMYFCASSLQGRSNQPQHFGDGTRLSIL.

The chain is built from TRBV5-6 and TRBJ2-3; D remains ambiguous. The CDR3 length is 12 residues. Germline V gene sequence: CDR1 SGHDT, CDR2 YYEEEE. The germline V and J ends were trimmed by 5 bases and 5 bases, with 9 bases remaining between them. DNA of the CDR3: TGTGCCAGCAGGGTGGCAGGAGATACGCAGTATTTT. It is translated as CASRVAGDTQYF. Using reference TRBV5-6 and TRBJ2-3 for the parts outside the CDR3, the full variable domain is DAGVTQSPTHLIKTRGQQVTLRCSPKSGHDTVSWYQQALGQGPQFIFQYYEEEERQRGNFPDRFSGHQFPNYSSELNVNALLLGDSALYLCASRVAGDTQYFGPGTRLTVL.

This chain links TRBV7-2 with TRBJ2-1; 9 positions match TRBD2. Germline CDR1 SGHTA, CDR2 FQGNSA. V shed 3 bases and J 7 bases; nucleotides not matched to a gene: 4. The CDR3 covers 14 residues. The CDR3: CASSLIAGVNEQFF. The CDR3 DNA sequence: TGTGCCAGCAGCTTGATAGCGGGGGTGAATGAGCAGTTCTTC.

This rearrangement joins TRBV30 to TRBJ2-7, with 9 bases that match TRBD1. The ends lost 3 bases at V and 9 bases at J; junction bases unmatched: 6. CDR3 length: 12 amino acids. Germline V gene data show CDR1 as GTSNPN and CDR2 as SVGIG (reference sequence). The CDR3 spells CAWSGTGIGQYF. CDR3 sequence (DNA): TGTGCCTGGAGCGGGACAGGGATAGGGCAGTACTTC.

The chain recombines TRBV21-1 with TRBJ2-7; the tabulated D call, TRBD1, remains unverified against the DNA. TRBV21-1 has pseudogene status. The CDR3 extends over 13 amino acids. The CDR3 is CARSNDRSYEQYF. The DNA of the CDR3 is TGTGCCCGCAGCAACGACAGGTCCTACGAGCAGTACTTC.

To note about this clone: Mismatch with germline at one junction end may stem from a read error. This chain joins TRBV7-9 and TRBJ2-2; 8 nucleotides line up with TRBD1. Germline V gene data show CDR1 as SEHNR and CDR2 as FQNEAQ (reference sequence). The CDR3 sequence is 15 residues long. The CDR3 loop is CSSSEGTGYTGELFF. CDR3 DNA: TGTTCCAGCAGCGAAGGGACAGGCTACACCGGGGAGCTGTTTTTT.

This clone was recorded a few times. The chain has TRBV10-1 and TRBJ2-7; unclear D gene. This CDR3 is built from 13 residues. Germline CDR1 is WNHNN and CDR2 is SYGVQD (reference sequence). V was shortened by 7 bases and J by 0 bases, with 10 bases between the two germline ends. CDR3 region: CASTPRGSYEQYF. The CDR3 DNA reads as TGCGCCAGCACTCCCCGCGGCTCCTACGAGCAGTACTTC.

The V call is TRBV7-3, the J call TRBJ2-7, with TRBD2 as a possible D gene (6 bases). The V end lost 1 base, the J end lost 2 bases, and 12 bases lay between the germline ends. The CDR3 loop spans 15 amino acids. Germline loops: CDR1 SGHTA, CDR2 FQGTGA. DNA for the CDR3: TGTGCCAGCAGCTTAAATCCGGGAGAAACCTACGAGCAGTACTTC. As protein: CASSLNPGETYEQYF.

This clone has just a few counts. The rearrangement joins TRBV30 to TRBJ2-7; D is undetermined. The germline CDR1 and CDR2 sequences are GTSNPN and SVGIG (reference sequence). There are 13 residues in the CDR3. Deletions cut 2 bases from V and 4 bases from J, with 12 bases between. The CDR3 DNA reads TGTGCCTGGAGTTTTGACATACGGTACGAGCAGTACTTC. This codes for CAWSFDIRYEQYF.

The rearrangement links TRBV30 to TRBJ1-4; 11 bases are shared with TRBD1. Germline trimming cut 3 bases from V and 8 bases from J; bases unmatched to any gene: 2. The germline V gene encodes CDR1 GTSNPN and CDR2 SVGIG (reference sequence). This CDR3 has 13 amino acids. CDR3 sequence: CAWSRDRGEKLFF. The DNA of the CDR3 is TGTGCCTGGAGCCGGGACAGGGGGGAAAAACTGTTTTTT.

The gene calls are TRBV28 and TRBJ1-1, with D possibly TRBD1 on 6 matching bases. Germline CDR1 reads MDHEN; CDR2 reads SYDVKM. V lost 2 bases and J lost 10, with 14 bases in between. The CDR3 loop spans 13 amino acids. The chain's CDR3 is CASSLGGALIAFF. CDR3 nucleotide sequence: TGTGCCAGCAGTTTAGGGGGGGCGCTAATAGCTTTCTTT.

The genes are TRBV2 and TRBJ2-3; 9 positions agree with TRBD1. Per germline, CDR1 SNHLY and CDR2 FYNNEI. V dropped 5 bases and J dropped 7; count of bases not matched to a gene: 7. The CDR3 is made up of 14 amino acids. This CDR3 reads CASSQSTGGNTQYF. The DNA of the CDR3 is TGTGCCAGCAGTCAATCGACAGGGGGAAATACGCAGTATTTT.

The V gene is TRBV7-3, the J gene TRBJ2-1; D might be TRBD1 (6 bases). Germline CDR1 reads SGHTA; CDR2 reads FQGTGA. Trimming removed 0 bases from V and 9 bases from J, with 9 bases in between. This CDR3 region has 13 residues. The CDR3 here is CASSLTNRAEQFF. The CDR3 region has the DNA TGTGCCAGCAGCTTAACCAACAGGGCTGAGCAGTTCTTC.

The rearrangement links TRBV7-9 to TRBJ1-3; 9 bases match TRBD1. Germline CDR1 SEHNR, CDR2 FQNEAQ (reference sequence). V lost 1 base to trimming and J lost 6 bases; unmatched junction nucleotides: 1. The length of the CDR3 is 14 residues. CDR3 in DNA: TGTGCCAGCAGCTTAGAACAGGGGGCAAACACCATATATTTT. Its translation: CASSLEQGANTIYF.